The present TCR beta chain was sequenced within a study of blood T cell repertoires in COVID-19. Produced via immunoSEQ multiplex PCR; TCRdb's table is partial and in-frame only. This repertoire shows approximately 100,000 clones, 87% found once; its top ten account for 11%. V shed 0 bases and J shed 10 bases, with 16 bases lying between them. The CDR3 length is 15 residues. Per the germline V gene, CDR1 is LGHNA and CDR2 is YNFKEQ. The chain is built from TRBV4-2 and TRBJ2-1; D might be TRBD2 (6 bases). This TCR came from a woman between 25 and 40 years old with acute or convalescent COVID-19. The specimen was peripheral blood. The chain's CDR3 is CASSQEPDFAGEQFF. CDR3 nucleotide sequence: TGTGCCAGCAGCCAAGAACCCGACTTTGCGGGGGAGCAGTTCTTC.